The 29 T cell receptor beta chains below all came from one sample that was sequenced in a study of regulatory dendritic cells for organ transplantation. Measured with immunoSEQ multiplex PCR; TCRdb has only the in-frame clones, and not every one. The table lists fewer than 40,000 clones, under 95% of them singletons, with over 0.1% in the top ten. Sample: naive CD8+ T cells from blood. Subset denoted: CD45RA+ naive T cells. These receptors were taken from a human donor in good health.

The chain links TRBV2 to TRBJ2-7; 9 nucleotides match TRBD1. Germline V gene lookup returns CDR1 SNHLY and CDR2 FYNNEI. This CDR3 contains 17 residues. After removal of 0 bases from V and 3 bases from J, the junction contained 9 bases not matched to a gene. This CDR3 is CASSEALTGQGSYEQYF. For the CDR3, the DNA is TGTGCCAGCAGTGAAGCGCTTACAGGACAGGGGAGCTACGAGCAGTACTTC.

The chain uses TRBV19 and TRBJ2-3; D tentatively reads TRBD1 or TRBD2 (6 bases each). Germline loops: CDR1 LNHDA, CDR2 SQIVND (reference sequence). This CDR3 is built from 13 residues. V was clipped by 2 bases and J by 6 bases, with 9 bases between them. Written as DNA, the CDR3 is TGTGCCAGTAGTATACCGGGGGCGGATACGCAGTATTTT. It is translated as CASSIPGADTQYF.

The rearrangement joins TRBV7-8 to TRBJ1-6, with no clear D. V lost 1 base and J lost 2, with 6 bases in between. Germline CDR1 SGHVS, CDR2 FQNEAQ. The CDR3 runs 15 residues. The CDR3 DNA reads as TGTGCCAGCAGCTTAGTGGGCCCCTATAATTCACCCCTCCACTTT. This sequence encodes CASSLVGPYNSPLHF.

The chain carries TRBV27 and TRBJ1-2, with D maybe TRBD1 (5 bases). Trimming removed 4 bases from V and 4 bases from J, with 19 bases in between. The CDR3 is 16 residues long. Germline V gene sequence: CDR1 MNHEY, CDR2 SMNVEV (reference sequence). The CDR3 DNA sequence: TGTGCCAGCAGTTCACCCCGGGGCCTCAGTTCCTATGGCTACACCTTC. Encoded protein: CASSSPRGLSSYGYTF.

V usage is TRBV4-2 and J usage is TRBJ2-7, with a tentative D call TRBD1 (6 bases). Trimming shortened V by 0 bases and J by 3 bases, and 15 bases separated the two germline ends. The CDR3 is 16 amino acids. Germline-derived CDR1 and CDR2 are LGHNA and YNFKEQ. CDR3 sequence: CASSQEMTGTVYEQYF. As DNA, the CDR3 is TGTGCCAGCAGCCAAGAGATGACAGGCACAGTCTACGAGCAGTACTTC.

The V and J genes are TRBV19 and TRBJ2-2; 9 bases fit TRBD1. V lost 8 bases and J lost 5; bases outside the gene matches: 9. Germline CDR1 is LNHDA and CDR2 is SQIVND (reference sequence). The CDR3 is made up of 15 amino acids. The CDR3 sequence: CASGVGQGRTGELFF. The DNA of the CDR3 is TGTGCCAGTGGCGTAGGACAGGGGAGAACCGGGGAGCTGTTTTTT.

The V gene is TRBV21-1, the J gene TRBJ2-3; the table's D gene call, TRBD1, was not cross checked with the DNA. TRBV21-1 is listed as a pseudogene. This CDR3 is built from 17 residues. CDR3 bases: TGTGCCAGCAGCGTTAGTAAGGGGATTGGGGGCACAGATACGCAGTATTTT. Encoded protein: CASSVSKGIGGTDTQYF.

This chain connects TRBV4-3 to TRBJ1-2, with D perhaps TRBD1 (6 bases). This CDR3 has 15 amino acids. V dropped 3 bases and J dropped 2 bases, with 13 bases sitting between them. Germline V gene lookup returns CDR1 LGHNA and CDR2 YSLEER. CDR3 sequence: CASSQVGTPNYGYTF. The CDR3 coding sequence is TGCGCCAGCAGCCAGGTCGGGACACCGAACTATGGCTACACCTTC.

This rearrangement joins TRBV5-4 to TRBJ2-5; D might be TRBD1 (5 bases). V lost 3 bases to trimming and J lost 5 bases, with 20 bases between them. This CDR3 has 16 amino acids. Germline V gene lookup returns CDR1 SGHNT and CDR2 YYREEE (reference sequence). The CDR3 region has the DNA TGTGCCAGCAGCTCAGAACTTGTCGACAGTTGGGAGACCCAGTACTTC. It yields the protein CASSSELVDSWETQYF. Full variable domain (remainder filled in from reference TRBV5-4 and TRBJ2-5): ETGVTQSPTHLIKTRGQQVTLRCSSQSGHNTVSWYQQALGQGPQFIFQYYREEENGRGNFPPRFSGLQFPNYSSELNVNALELDDSALYLCASSSELVDSWETQYFGPGTRLLVL.

V gene TRBV10-2 combines with J gene TRBJ2-3; 7 bases map to TRBD2. The germline CDR1 and CDR2 sequences are WSHSY and SAAADI. With V trimmed by 2 bases and J by 3 bases, 5 bases remained unmatched. The CDR3 covers 15 residues. The CDR3 bases are TGCGCCAGCAGTGAGGTAGGCGGGAGTACAGATACGCAGTATTTT. Its translation is CASSEVGGSTDTQYF.

This chain links TRBV27 with TRBJ2-4; 7 bases agree with TRBD1. The CDR3 runs 14 residues. Germline loops: CDR1 MNHEY, CDR2 SMNVEV (reference sequence). V lost 2 bases and J lost 7; bases outside the gene matches: 5. This chain's CDR3 is CASSLNRGSNIQYF. The CDR3 DNA sequence: TGTGCCAGCAGTTTAAACAGGGGTTCGAACATTCAGTACTTC.

This clone was picked up a small number of times. The chain is built from TRBV4-1 and TRBJ2-7; possibly TRBD1 for D (5 bases). Germline CDR1 and CDR2: MGHRA and YSYEKL. The length of the CDR3 is 13 residues. V lost 3 bases, J lost 4 bases, and 10 bases lay in between. CDR3 nucleotide sequence: TGCGCCAGCAGCCAGGATCAGGGTTACGAGCAGTACTTC. Its protein is CASSQDQGYEQYF.

The rearrangement links TRBV9 to TRBJ2-2, with D perhaps being TRBD1 or TRBD2 (5 bases each). The CDR3 covers 16 residues. V was clipped by 0 bases and J by 6 bases, with 15 bases between them. Germline CDR1 is SGDLS and CDR2 is YYNGEE. The CDR3 nucleotides read TGTGCCAGCAGCGTAGATAGGGGACCCCGCCCCGGGGAGCTGTTTTTT. Its protein is CASSVDRGPRPGELFF.

This clone was counted once. The CDR3 nucleotides read TGTGCCAGCAGTGAAGCCATCTATGGCTACACCTTC. It specifies CASSEAIYGYTF. This chain connects TRBV2 to TRBJ1-2; D call uncertain. Germline assignment: CDR1 SNHLY and CDR2 FYNNEI. The CDR3 runs 12 residues. Trimming took off 0 bases at V and 4 bases at J, with 3 bases between the two ends.

The chain couples TRBV29-1 to TRBJ1-2; no reliable D call. Germline loops: CDR1 SQVTM, CDR2 ANQGSEA. The CDR3 runs 11 residues. Trimming cost V 5 bases and J 6 bases, with 10 bases left between them. The DNA of the CDR3 is TGCAGCGTTCTCGGGGATCATGGCTACACCTTC. Translated: CSVLGDHGYTF.

This clone was picked up one time. This chain links TRBV12-5 with TRBJ2-5, with D possibly being TRBD1 (6 bases). Per germline, CDR1 LGHNT and CDR2 FRNRAP. The CDR3 runs 13 residues. Trimming pared 3 bases from V and 6 bases from J, leaving 11 bases between. CDR3 sequence: CASGLQGGQTQYF. Written as DNA, the CDR3 is TGTGCTAGTGGTTTACAAGGGGGACAGACCCAGTACTTC.

This rearrangement joins TRBV29-1 to TRBJ1-3, with D uncertain. The germline gives CDR1 SQVTM, CDR2 ANQGSEA. This CDR3 contains 11 residues. CDR3 nucleotides: TGCACCCGAAGAGGTACGAACACCATATATTTT. This gives the protein CTRRGTNTIYF.

The chain links TRBV7-9 to TRBJ1-2; D unresolved. The CDR3 is 13 residues long. The V gene lost 1 base and the J gene lost 3 bases, with 6 bases spanning the gap. In germline, CDR1 is SEHNR, CDR2 FQNEAQ (reference sequence). The CDR3, as DNA: TGTGCCAGCAGCTTAGAGATCTACTATGGCTACACCTTC. It specifies CASSLEIYYGYTF.

This clone was picked up one time. The chain carries TRBV27 and TRBJ1-2, with D uncertain. The V end lost 6 bases, the J end lost 2 bases, and 10 bases lay between the germline ends. Germline V gene sequence: CDR1 MNHEY, CDR2 SMNVEV (reference sequence). The CDR3 runs to 13 residues. CDR3 amino acids: CASSNTLNYGYTF. The CDR3 coding sequence is TGTGCCAGCAGCAATACATTAAACTATGGCTACACCTTC.

The V gene is TRBV27, the J gene TRBJ1-1; possible D gene TRBD1, 5 bases. The CDR3 runs to 13 residues. The germline gives CDR1 MNHEY, CDR2 SMNVEV (reference sequence). V lost 2 bases and J lost 7, with 11 bases in between. The CDR3 spells CASSLGRGNEAFF. The CDR3 DNA sequence: TGTGCCAGCAGTTTAGGGCGGGGGAATGAAGCTTTCTTT.

The chain carries TRBV7-9 and TRBJ2-1; D is perhaps TRBD1 (6 bases). The length of the CDR3 is 17 residues. CDR1 and CDR2 from the germline V gene are SEHNR and FQNEAQ (reference sequence). Trimming removed 10 bases from V and 7 bases from J, with 29 bases in between. The CDR3 sequence: CATLQTPGHRISNEQFF. The CDR3 coding sequence is TGTGCCACCCTACAAACCCCGGGACACCGAATCTCTAATGAGCAGTTCTTC.

The chain recombines TRBV7-2 with TRBJ2-5; tentative D call: TRBD1 (6 bases). The V end was cut by 2 bases, the J end by 2 bases, with 12 bases between. Germline loops: CDR1 SGHTA, CDR2 FQGNSA. CDR3 length equals 15 residues. CDR3 region: CASSLSRQAQETQYF. The CDR3 nucleotides are TGTGCCAGCAGCTTATCGCGACAGGCGCAAGAGACCCAGTACTTC.

This chain connects TRBV29-1 to TRBJ2-5; D could derive from TRBD1 or TRBD2 (5 bases each). This CDR3 region has 14 residues. Trimming removed 3 bases from V and 1 base from J, with 12 bases in between. From germline, CDR1 is SQVTM and CDR2 ANQGSEA. The CDR3 region has the DNA TGCAGCGTTGAGATGGTGGGGGTCCAAGAGACCCAGTACTTC. Residues: CSVEMVGVQETQYF.

The chain carries TRBV30 and TRBJ2-1; TRBD2 aligns across 14 bases. Germline CDR1 and CDR2: GTSNPN and SVGIG (reference sequence). V gave up 1 base and J gave up 9 bases; unmatched junction bases: 8. The CDR3 has 16 residues. DNA for the CDR3: TGTGCCTGGAGTGGAGGGACTAGCGGGAGAGGTAGTGAGCAGTTCTTC. This translates into CAWSGGTSGRGSEQFF.

The J gene is TRBJ2-1, the V gene TRBV5-1, with TRBD2 matching 12 bases. The CDR3 length is 17 residues. Germline CDR1 reads SGHRS; CDR2 reads YFSETQ. The V segment lost 1 base and the J segment 9 bases; nucleotides outside the gene matches: 11. The CDR3 DNA reads TGCGCCAGCAGCTTGCTGCCGACTAGCGGGAGTATCAGTGAGCAGTTCTTC. Translating gives CASSLLPTSGSISEQFF.

In DNA form, the CDR3 reads TGTGCCAGCAGGCTCCGGGACAGGGGCGCTGAGCAGTACTTC. Amino acids: CASRLRDRGAEQYF. J is TRBJ2-7 and V is TRBV6-1, with 10 bases fitting TRBD1. Unmatched junction bases numbered 9, after V lost 6 bases and J lost 7 bases. Looked up from germline, CDR1 is MNHNS and CDR2 is SASEGT. This CDR3 contains 14 residues.

The chain is built from TRBV7-9 and TRBJ2-3; TRBD1 matches 8 bases. CDR3 length equals 16 residues. J gave up 2 bases and V 4 bases, and 8 bases lay outside the gene matches. Per the germline V gene, CDR1 is SEHNR and CDR2 is FQNEAQ (reference sequence). In DNA, the CDR3 is TGTGCCAGCAGCTCCCGGACAGGGCTGCACACAGATACGCAGTATTTT. It is translated as CASSSRTGLHTDTQYF.

The chain links TRBV4-3 to TRBJ1-2; D unresolved. The CDR3 extends over 14 amino acids. From germline, CDR1 is LGHNA and CDR2 YSLEER. Trimming stripped 0 bases from V and 1 base from J, with 6 bases between. For the CDR3, the DNA is TGCGCCAGCAGCCAAGATTGGGGTAACTATGGCTACACCTTC. Protein: CASSQDWGNYGYTF.

The chain has TRBV19 and TRBJ1-2, with 8 bases aligning to TRBD1. The V gene's germline CDR1 is LNHDA and CDR2 SQIVND (reference sequence). The length of the CDR3 is 15 residues. Trimming took 0 bases from V and 8 from J; bases not matched to a gene: 8. The CDR3 region has the DNA TGTGCCAGTAGTATAGATACGGAGACAGGGGAAGGCTACACCTTC. This codes for CASSIDTETGEGYTF.